The clone carrying this TCR beta chain was counted a few times. Amplification yielded TCR beta CDR3 regions, with RNA transcripts as the source. Carried out on the TCR CDR3, a first-round RT-PCR used the HTBI primer set. TCRdb re-called the multiplex PCR reads with MiXCR, one entry per CDR3 protein. The repertoire has around 300,000 distinct CDR3 sequences, around 20% of them found once; the top ten carry approximately 60%. The data were taken from a study of T cells in Graves' hyperthyroidism and ophthalmopathy. The CDR3 has 13 amino acids. The germline V and J ends were trimmed by 6 bases and 3 bases, with 8 bases remaining between them. From germline, CDR1 is LGHDT and CDR2 YNNKEL (reference sequence).

V usage is TRBV3-1 and J usage is TRBJ2-2, with D possibly matching TRBD2 (6 bases). The specimen was blood. The sequence was obtained from a man under 40 with Graves' ophthalmopathy. CDR3 sequence reads: CASSRDYTGELFF. The CDR3 coding sequence is TGTGCCAGCAGTCGGGACTACACCGGGGAGCTGTTTTTT.